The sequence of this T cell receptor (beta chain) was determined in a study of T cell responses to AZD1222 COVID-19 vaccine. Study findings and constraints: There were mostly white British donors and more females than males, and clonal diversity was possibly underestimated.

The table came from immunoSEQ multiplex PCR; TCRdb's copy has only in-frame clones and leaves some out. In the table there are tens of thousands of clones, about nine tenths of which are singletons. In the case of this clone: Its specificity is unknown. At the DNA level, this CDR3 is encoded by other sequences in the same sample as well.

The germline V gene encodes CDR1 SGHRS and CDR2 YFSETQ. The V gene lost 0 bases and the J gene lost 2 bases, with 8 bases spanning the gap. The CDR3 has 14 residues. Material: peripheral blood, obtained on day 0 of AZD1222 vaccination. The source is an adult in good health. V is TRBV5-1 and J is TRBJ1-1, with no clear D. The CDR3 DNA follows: TGCGCCAGCAGCTTGGGGGCCTCTAACACTGAAGCTTTCTTT. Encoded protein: CASSLGASNTEAFF.